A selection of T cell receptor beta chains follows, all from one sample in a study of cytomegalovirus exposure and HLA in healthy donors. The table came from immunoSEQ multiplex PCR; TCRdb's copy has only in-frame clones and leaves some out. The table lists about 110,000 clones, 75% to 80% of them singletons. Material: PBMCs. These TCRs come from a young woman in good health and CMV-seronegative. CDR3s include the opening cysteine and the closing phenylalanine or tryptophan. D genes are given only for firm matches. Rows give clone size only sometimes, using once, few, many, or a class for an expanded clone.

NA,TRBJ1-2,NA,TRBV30,CAWSATASDGYTF,TGTGCCTGGAGTGCGACAGCGTCGGATGGCTACACCTTC
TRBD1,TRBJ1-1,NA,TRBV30,CAWSTGTGPNTEAFF,TGTGCCTGGAGTACCGGGACAGGGCCGAACACTGAAGCTTTCTTT
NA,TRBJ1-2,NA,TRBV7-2,CASSLYSRDTILYGYTF,TGTGCCAGCAGCTTATATTCCAGGGACACCATACTGTATGGCTACACCTTC
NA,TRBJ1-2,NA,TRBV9,CASSRGSGSYGYTF,TGTGCCAGCAGCAGGGGGAGTGGAAGCTATGGCTACACCTTC
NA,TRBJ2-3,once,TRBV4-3,CASSQEFRGDTQYF,TGCGCCAGCAGCCAAGAATTTCGGGGGGATACGCAGTATTTT
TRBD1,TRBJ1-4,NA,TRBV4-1,CASSQGTGERKNLFF,TGCGCCAGCAGCCAAGGGACAGGGGAGAGGAAAAACCTGTTTTTT
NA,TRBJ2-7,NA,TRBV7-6,CASSPRVSSYEQYF,TGTGCCAGCAGCCCCCGGGTTAGCTCCTACGAGCAGTACTTC
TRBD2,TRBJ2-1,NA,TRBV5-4,CASSPRPSGRGDEQFF,TGTGCCAGCAGCCCGCGGCCTAGCGGGAGGGGGGATGAGCAGTTCTTC
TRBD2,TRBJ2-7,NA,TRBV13,CASSPQREGLNEQYF,TGTGCCAGCAGCCCTCAGCGGGAGGGCCTCAACGAGCAGTACTTC
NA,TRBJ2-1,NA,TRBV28,CASLMLQGRGYNEQFF,TGTGCCAGCCTTATGCTTCAGGGGAGGGGATACAATGAGCAGTTCTTC
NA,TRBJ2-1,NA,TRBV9,CASSGRGEDTSYNEQFF,TGTGCCAGCAGCGGGAGAGGGGAGGATACGTCCTACAATGAGCAGTTCTTC
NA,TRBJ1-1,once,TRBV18,CASSPGLMNTEAFF,TGTGCCAGCTCACCCGGACTGATGAACACTGAAGCTTTCTTT
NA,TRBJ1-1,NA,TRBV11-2,CASSYGTGGFVTEAFF,TGTGCCAGCAGCTACGGGACGGGGGGCTTTGTCACTGAAGCTTTCTTT
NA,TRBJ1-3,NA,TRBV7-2,CASSSGGRLSGNTIYF,TGTGCCAGCAGCTCCGGCGGCCGCCTCTCTGGAAACACCATATATTTT
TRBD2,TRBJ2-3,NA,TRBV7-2,CASSRRTSGVSTDTQYF,TGTGCCAGCAGCCGACGGACTAGCGGGGTGAGCACAGATACGCAGTATTTT
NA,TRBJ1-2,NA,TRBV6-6,CASHPAEAYGYTF,TGTGCCAGCCACCCGGCAGAGGCCTATGGCTACACCTTC
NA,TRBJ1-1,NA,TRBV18,CASSPNQGFEAFF,TGTGCCAGCTCACCGAACCAGGGATTTGAAGCTTTCTTT
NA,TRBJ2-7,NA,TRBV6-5,CASGKRRGFHEQYF,TGTGCCAGCGGGAAAAGGAGGGGATTCCACGAGCAGTACTTC
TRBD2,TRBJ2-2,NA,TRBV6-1,CASRLAGAGTGELFF,TGTGCCAGCAGACTAGCGGGAGCTGGCACCGGGGAGCTGTTTTTT
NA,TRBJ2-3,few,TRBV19,CASSMLYTDTQYF,TGTGCCAGTAGTATGTTATACACAGATACGCAGTATTTT
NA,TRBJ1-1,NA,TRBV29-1,CSVGAGRGELAVRDTEAFF,TGCAGCGTTGGGGCGGGGCGGGGGGAGTTAGCCGTTCGGGACACTGAAGCTTTCTTT
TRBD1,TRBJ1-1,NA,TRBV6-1,CASNPGQGRNTEAFF,TGTGCCAGCAACCCGGGACAGGGAAGAAACACTGAAGCTTTCTTT
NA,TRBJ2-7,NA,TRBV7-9,CASSSLGAGIEEQYF,TGTGCCAGCAGCTCCCTAGGGGCAGGGATTGAGGAGCAGTACTTC
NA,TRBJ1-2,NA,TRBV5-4,CASRPSSSLDSANYGYTF,TGTGCCAGCAGACCTTCCTCTTCACTGGACAGTGCTAACTATGGCTACACCTTC
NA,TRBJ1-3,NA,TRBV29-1,CSVSGSGNTIYF,TGCAGCGTTTCAGGCTCTGGAAACACCATATATTTT
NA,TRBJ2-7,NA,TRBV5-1,CASSLLEGTKYEQYF,TGCGCCAGCAGCTTGCTTGAGGGAACAAAGTACGAGCAGTACTTC
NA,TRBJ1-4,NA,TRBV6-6,CASSPRGMDREKLFF,TGTGCCAGCAGCCCTCGAGGGATGGATAGGGAAAAACTGTTTTTT
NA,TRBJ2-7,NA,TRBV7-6,CASSLEVGTFNEQYF,TGTGCCAGCAGCTTAGAAGTCGGGACATTTAACGAGCAGTACTTC
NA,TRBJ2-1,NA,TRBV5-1,CASSGTDSYNEQFF,TGCGCCAGCAGCGGGACTGACTCCTACAATGAGCAGTTCTTC
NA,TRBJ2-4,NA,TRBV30,CAWSPGVKNIQYF,TGTGCCTGGAGTCCCGGGGTCAAAAACATTCAGTACTTC
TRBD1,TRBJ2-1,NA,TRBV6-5,CASSYSAGGSNEQFF,TGTGCCAGCAGTTACTCGGCAGGGGGTTCCAATGAGCAGTTCTTC
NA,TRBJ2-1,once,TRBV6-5,CASGLAPGNEQFF,TGTGCCAGCGGGTTGGCCCCGGGGAATGAGCAGTTCTTC
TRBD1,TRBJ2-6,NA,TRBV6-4,CASSEQGGSGANVLTF,TGTGCCAGCAGTGAACAGGGGGGCTCTGGGGCCAACGTCCTGACTTTC